The rows below give T cell receptor beta chains drawn from one sample of a study of response to subunit inactivated influenza vaccine. TCRdb ran MiXCR on the RT-PCR reads and lists one entry per CDR3 protein. Of 490,000 or so distinct CDR3 sequences in the sample, 7.5% to 8.5% were seen once. Sequenced here: PBMCs from blood, sampled roughly 24 months after vaccination. The receptor set was obtained from a man aged 50 to 69 who received an inactivated influenza vaccine. Each CDR3 is given without its conserved first and last residue.

V gene	J gene	CDR3 protein
TRBV4-3	TRBJ2-3	ASSQETAGGPTDTQY
TRBV29-1	TRBJ2-7	SAARTSGRSEQY
TRBV29-1	TRBJ2-3	SGTGTVDTQY
TRBV29-1	TRBJ2-1	SVELTSGRNNEQF
TRBV27	TRBJ1-1	ASSVRSDRGHTEAF
TRBV27	TRBJ2-3	ASSLSPSPDTQY
TRBV10-3	TRBJ2-7	AISDHRGGGYEQY
TRBV5-1	TRBJ2-3	ASSPTSVSRTDTQY
TRBV29-1	TRBJ2-3	SVVASTDTQY
TRBV28	TRBJ2-3	ASSSNWGEGTDTQY
TRBV28	TRBJ2-3	ASSFGDRDTQY
TRBV10-3	TRBJ2-5	AITPGQGWETQY
TRBV20-1	TRBJ1-1	SATEGGSTEAF
TRBV10-3	TRBJ2-2	AMRGAESTGELF
TRBV12-3/TRBV12-4	TRBJ2-7	ASSGTQPPYEQY
TRBV4-3	TRBJ2-3	ASSQVPGVGTDTQY
TRBV6-2/TRBV6-3	TRBJ2-5	ASSYSGTGGEETQY
TRBV4-3	TRBJ1-2	ASSQLTGGASGYT
TRBV12-3/TRBV12-4	TRBJ2-3	ASTLGRGITDTQY
TRBV11-2	TRBJ2-7	ASSSGLAGELRLGREQY
TRBV24-1	TRBJ2-2	ATSSTSRLKTGELF
TRBV6-2/TRBV6-3	TRBJ2-5	ASSTGTIIQETQY
TRBV29-1	TRBJ1-1	SVAQGRNTEAF
TRBV24-1	TRBJ2-5	ATSRGSISGETQY
TRBV5-1	TRBJ1-1	ASSLAAVEGVAF
TRBV6-2/TRBV6-3	TRBJ2-3	ASSIFGDRGTDTQY
TRBV25-1	TRBJ2-4	ASSASGGIQY
TRBV7-2	TRBJ1-4	ASSLRAKGELF
TRBV4-1	TRBJ2-7	ASSPFTTSGTYEQY
TRBV20-1	TRBJ2-7	SARALAGEQY
TRBV7-2	TRBJ2-2	ASRAGTTNTGELF
TRBV29-1	TRBJ2-3	SVKGGRAPLGTDTQY
TRBV12-3/TRBV12-4	TRBJ1-1	ASSLVRGREAF
TRBV5-1	TRBJ2-7	ASSPRTDKEQY
TRBV25-1	TRBJ2-5	ASSDPGGAETQY
TRBV6-1	TRBJ2-3	ASSPLRGGFSDTQY
TRBV9	TRBJ2-1	ASSVDMTSSYNEQF
TRBV5-5	TRBJ1-1	ASREALGGFTEAF
TRBV21-1	TRBJ1-2	ASSNRRGERRGYT
TRBV6-1	TRBJ2-1	ASREPGLAVNNEQF
TRBV3-1	TRBJ1-6	ASSQPTGSHSPLH
TRBV4-1	TRBJ2-7	ASRWGVQESYEQY
TRBV5-1	TRBJ2-7	ASSLRELYEQY
TRBV27	TRBJ2-7	ASRSLSGLGSYEQY
TRBV6-2/TRBV6-3	TRBJ2-6	ASRTGHLSGANVLT
TRBV6-5	TRBJ2-1	ASSYSRASGMHEQF
TRBV20-1	TRBJ1-2	SAAPTGGADGYT
TRBV20-1	TRBJ2-3	SASQTINTDTQY
TRBV12-3/TRBV12-4	TRBJ2-1	ASRSLVASGGNNEQF
TRBV5-1	TRBJ1-6	ASSIDRQGAGSPLH
TRBV30	TRBJ2-7	AWSLGHSYEQY
TRBV6-5	TRBJ1-6	ASSYPGLNSPLH
TRBV7-2	TRBJ2-7	ASGAGAYEQY
TRBV29-1	TRBJ2-1	SVPGGGTGKF
TRBV3-1	TRBJ2-5	ASSQEGFLAGLQETQY